These T cell receptor beta chains were read from a single sample in a study of OX40 agonist ivuxolimab in advanced cancers. Sequencing used immunoSEQ multiplex PCR; TCRdb keeps in-frame clones, though not all of them. The sample includes about 69,000 clones, about 90% seen only once; the top ten take 13% to 15%. Sequencing used CD4+ or CD8+ T cells sorted from blood, obtained in a trial of the OX40 agonist ivuxolimab. These TCRs come from an adult with an advanced solid tumor such as melanoma, head and neck, liver or kidney cancer. CDR3s leave out the opening cysteine and the closing phenylalanine or tryptophan.

CDR3 protein	V gene	J gene
ATSLWDRGNTEAF	TRBV15	TRBJ1-1
ASSLVGGMFADTQY	TRBV7-6	TRBJ2-3
ASSIGGRGTEAF	TRBV19	TRBJ1-1
ASSPRSSGNTIY	TRBV19	TRBJ1-3
ASSTRDYPINQETQY	TRBV28	TRBJ2-5
ASSEAGTGPQPQH	TRBV6-1	TRBJ1-5
ASSSLAGGTYEQY	TRBV7-8	TRBJ2-7
ASSVASYTDTQY	TRBV9	TRBJ2-3
ASSDPQGRKYGYT	TRBV2	TRBJ1-2
ASSQGSRAGRTDTQY	TRBV4-3	TRBJ2-3
ASCTGESSYEQY	TRBV28	TRBJ2-7
ASSLAQNNEQF	TRBV5-1	TRBJ2-1
ASSPWGAGEAEQF	TRBV11-2	TRBJ2-1
ASSYRVAISGNTIY	TRBV6-5	TRBJ1-3
ASSQDMVSGANVLT	TRBV4-3	TRBJ2-6
ASSQDRGSNTGELF	TRBV4-3	TRBJ2-2